Listed below are T cell receptor beta chains from one sample, sequenced in a study of cytomegalovirus exposure and HLA in healthy donors. TCRdb's copy holds only in-frame clones and misses some; the assay was immunoSEQ multiplex PCR. The table lists about 190,000 clones, 75% to 80% of them singletons, with around 6.1% in the top ten. The sequenced sample consisted of PBMCs. Receptors originate from a woman aged 30 to 39 in good health and CMV-seropositive. Each CDR3 is given with its conserved first and last residue. A D gene is named only where the DNA matches it firmly. A clone size is listed for some rows: how often the clone was seen (once, few, many), or a class if it is expanded.

J gene: TRBJ2-7
clone size: NA
V gene: TRBV15
D gene: TRBD2
CDR3 protein: CATSGLAGGPGEQYF
CDR3 DNA: TGTGCCACCAGCGGCCTAGCGGGAGGGCCGGGGGAGCAGTACTTC

J gene: TRBJ2-7
clone size: NA
V gene: TRBV7-9
D gene: TRBD1
CDR3 protein: CASSGDSRTTYEQYF
CDR3 DNA: TGTGCCAGCAGCGGGGACAGTAGAACTACCTACGAGCAGTACTTC

J gene: TRBJ2-3
clone size: NA
V gene: TRBV10-3
D gene: NA
CDR3 protein: CAISGKNSGDTQYF
CDR3 DNA: TGTGCCATCAGTGGCAAGAACAGCGGAGATACGCAGTATTTT

J gene: TRBJ2-5
clone size: few
V gene: TRBV11-1
D gene: TRBD2
CDR3 protein: CASSRDPSGGYQETQYF
CDR3 DNA: TGTGCCAGCAGCCGAGACCCTAGCGGGGGGTACCAAGAGACCCAGTACTTC

J gene: TRBJ1-4
clone size: NA
V gene: TRBV2
D gene: NA
CDR3 protein: CASETFAPNEKLFF
CDR3 DNA: TGTGCCAGCGAGACTTTCGCCCCAAATGAAAAACTGTTTTTT

J gene: TRBJ1-5
clone size: NA
V gene: TRBV7-9
D gene: TRBD1
CDR3 protein: CASSLAGQGPLGVQHF
CDR3 DNA: TGTGCCAGCAGCTTAGCGGGACAGGGGCCCTTGGGGGTCCAGCATTTT

J gene: TRBJ2-5
clone size: NA
V gene: TRBV10-2
D gene: NA
CDR3 protein: CASSVLRGQETQYF
CDR3 DNA: TGCGCCAGCAGTGTCTTAAGGGGGCAAGAGACCCAGTACTTC

J gene: TRBJ2-1
clone size: few
V gene: TRBV28
D gene: NA
CDR3 protein: CASSLISGAYNEQFF
CDR3 DNA: TGTGCCAGCAGTTTAATATCGGGAGCCTACAATGAGCAGTTCTTC

J gene: TRBJ1-1
clone size: NA
V gene: TRBV18
D gene: NA
CDR3 protein: CASSRGPNTEAFF
CDR3 DNA: TGTGCCAGCTCGCGGGGGCCGAACACTGAAGCTTTCTTT

J gene: TRBJ2-1
clone size: NA
V gene: TRBV19
D gene: TRBD1
CDR3 protein: CASSPTGTGNEQFF
CDR3 DNA: TGTGCCAGTAGTCCGACAGGGACGGGCAATGAGCAGTTCTTC

J gene: TRBJ2-4
clone size: NA
V gene: TRBV2
D gene: NA
CDR3 protein: CASSEAILAKNIQYF
CDR3 DNA: TGTGCCAGCAGTGAAGCCATACTAGCCAAAAACATTCAGTACTTC

J gene: TRBJ2-5
clone size: NA
V gene: TRBV10-3
D gene: NA
CDR3 protein: CAISESNRGRSETQYF
CDR3 DNA: TGTGCCATCAGTGAGTCAAATCGAGGGCGCAGTGAGACCCAGTACTTC

J gene: TRBJ2-5
clone size: once
V gene: TRBV6-1
D gene: TRBD2
CDR3 protein: CASKMTSGGQETQYF
CDR3 DNA: TGTGCCAGCAAAATGACTAGCGGAGGCCAAGAGACCCAGTACTTC

J gene: TRBJ1-1
clone size: NA
V gene: TRBV6-5
D gene: NA
CDR3 protein: CASISQGRAFF
CDR3 DNA: TGTGCCAGCATCTCCCAGGGGAGAGCTTTCTTT

J gene: TRBJ1-1
clone size: NA
V gene: TRBV6-5
D gene: NA
CDR3 protein: CAAGGTEGMNTEAFF
CDR3 DNA: TGTGCCGCCGGCGGGACCGAGGGGATGAACACTGAAGCTTTCTTT

J gene: TRBJ1-1
clone size: NA
V gene: TRBV5-1
D gene: NA
CDR3 protein: CASSLRGTTMNTEAFF
CDR3 DNA: TGCGCCAGCAGCTTGAGAGGGACAACTATGAACACTGAAGCTTTCTTT

J gene: TRBJ1-5
clone size: few
V gene: TRBV29-1
D gene: TRBD1
CDR3 protein: CSVQGAWDQPQHF
CDR3 DNA: TGCAGCGTTCAGGGGGCATGGGATCAGCCCCAGCATTTT

J gene: TRBJ2-3
clone size: NA
V gene: TRBV2
D gene: TRBD1
CDR3 protein: CASSEYRGRADTQYF
CDR3 DNA: TGTGCCAGCAGTGAGTACAGGGGGCGCGCAGATACGCAGTATTTT

J gene: TRBJ2-4
clone size: few
V gene: TRBV5-6
D gene: TRBD1
CDR3 protein: CASSLWARGHPMAKNIQYF
CDR3 DNA: TGTGCCAGCAGCTTGTGGGCCAGGGGGCACCCAATGGCCAAAAACATTCAGTACTTC

J gene: TRBJ2-2
clone size: NA
V gene: TRBV6-6
D gene: TRBD1
CDR3 protein: CASRRDRDTGELFF
CDR3 DNA: TGTGCCAGCCGCCGGGACAGGGACACCGGGGAGCTGTTTTTT

J gene: TRBJ2-7
clone size: few
V gene: TRBV18
D gene: NA
CDR3 protein: CASSRRGQDEQYF
CDR3 DNA: TGTGCCAGCTCACGCAGAGGGCAGGACGAGCAGTACTTC

J gene: TRBJ2-5
clone size: NA
V gene: TRBV19
D gene: TRBD2
CDR3 protein: CASKKLAGDKETQYF
CDR3 DNA: TGTGCCAGTAAGAAACTAGCGGGGGACAAAGAGACCCAGTACTTC

J gene: TRBJ2-2
clone size: NA
V gene: TRBV27
D gene: NA
CDR3 protein: CASRRLALPNTGELFF
CDR3 DNA: TGTGCCAGCAGACGGTTAGCGCTACCGAACACCGGGGAGCTGTTTTTT

J gene: TRBJ1-1
clone size: NA
V gene: TRBV25-1
D gene: TRBD1
CDR3 protein: CASSQGAITEAFF
CDR3 DNA: TGTGCCAGCAGTCAGGGGGCGATCACTGAAGCTTTCTTT

J gene: TRBJ2-1
clone size: NA
V gene: TRBV9
D gene: TRBD2
CDR3 protein: CASSHNSGSKGEQFF
CDR3 DNA: TGTGCCAGCAGCCATAATAGCGGGAGTAAAGGTGAGCAGTTCTTC

J gene: TRBJ1-3
clone size: NA
V gene: TRBV11-2
D gene: NA
CDR3 protein: CASRGNGNTIYF
CDR3 DNA: TGTGCCAGCCGGGGGAACGGAAACACCATATATTTT

J gene: TRBJ1-2
clone size: NA
V gene: TRBV7-9
D gene: NA
CDR3 protein: CASSLDWGERYYGYTF
CDR3 DNA: TGTGCCAGCAGCTTAGATTGGGGGGAAAGGTACTATGGCTACACCTTC